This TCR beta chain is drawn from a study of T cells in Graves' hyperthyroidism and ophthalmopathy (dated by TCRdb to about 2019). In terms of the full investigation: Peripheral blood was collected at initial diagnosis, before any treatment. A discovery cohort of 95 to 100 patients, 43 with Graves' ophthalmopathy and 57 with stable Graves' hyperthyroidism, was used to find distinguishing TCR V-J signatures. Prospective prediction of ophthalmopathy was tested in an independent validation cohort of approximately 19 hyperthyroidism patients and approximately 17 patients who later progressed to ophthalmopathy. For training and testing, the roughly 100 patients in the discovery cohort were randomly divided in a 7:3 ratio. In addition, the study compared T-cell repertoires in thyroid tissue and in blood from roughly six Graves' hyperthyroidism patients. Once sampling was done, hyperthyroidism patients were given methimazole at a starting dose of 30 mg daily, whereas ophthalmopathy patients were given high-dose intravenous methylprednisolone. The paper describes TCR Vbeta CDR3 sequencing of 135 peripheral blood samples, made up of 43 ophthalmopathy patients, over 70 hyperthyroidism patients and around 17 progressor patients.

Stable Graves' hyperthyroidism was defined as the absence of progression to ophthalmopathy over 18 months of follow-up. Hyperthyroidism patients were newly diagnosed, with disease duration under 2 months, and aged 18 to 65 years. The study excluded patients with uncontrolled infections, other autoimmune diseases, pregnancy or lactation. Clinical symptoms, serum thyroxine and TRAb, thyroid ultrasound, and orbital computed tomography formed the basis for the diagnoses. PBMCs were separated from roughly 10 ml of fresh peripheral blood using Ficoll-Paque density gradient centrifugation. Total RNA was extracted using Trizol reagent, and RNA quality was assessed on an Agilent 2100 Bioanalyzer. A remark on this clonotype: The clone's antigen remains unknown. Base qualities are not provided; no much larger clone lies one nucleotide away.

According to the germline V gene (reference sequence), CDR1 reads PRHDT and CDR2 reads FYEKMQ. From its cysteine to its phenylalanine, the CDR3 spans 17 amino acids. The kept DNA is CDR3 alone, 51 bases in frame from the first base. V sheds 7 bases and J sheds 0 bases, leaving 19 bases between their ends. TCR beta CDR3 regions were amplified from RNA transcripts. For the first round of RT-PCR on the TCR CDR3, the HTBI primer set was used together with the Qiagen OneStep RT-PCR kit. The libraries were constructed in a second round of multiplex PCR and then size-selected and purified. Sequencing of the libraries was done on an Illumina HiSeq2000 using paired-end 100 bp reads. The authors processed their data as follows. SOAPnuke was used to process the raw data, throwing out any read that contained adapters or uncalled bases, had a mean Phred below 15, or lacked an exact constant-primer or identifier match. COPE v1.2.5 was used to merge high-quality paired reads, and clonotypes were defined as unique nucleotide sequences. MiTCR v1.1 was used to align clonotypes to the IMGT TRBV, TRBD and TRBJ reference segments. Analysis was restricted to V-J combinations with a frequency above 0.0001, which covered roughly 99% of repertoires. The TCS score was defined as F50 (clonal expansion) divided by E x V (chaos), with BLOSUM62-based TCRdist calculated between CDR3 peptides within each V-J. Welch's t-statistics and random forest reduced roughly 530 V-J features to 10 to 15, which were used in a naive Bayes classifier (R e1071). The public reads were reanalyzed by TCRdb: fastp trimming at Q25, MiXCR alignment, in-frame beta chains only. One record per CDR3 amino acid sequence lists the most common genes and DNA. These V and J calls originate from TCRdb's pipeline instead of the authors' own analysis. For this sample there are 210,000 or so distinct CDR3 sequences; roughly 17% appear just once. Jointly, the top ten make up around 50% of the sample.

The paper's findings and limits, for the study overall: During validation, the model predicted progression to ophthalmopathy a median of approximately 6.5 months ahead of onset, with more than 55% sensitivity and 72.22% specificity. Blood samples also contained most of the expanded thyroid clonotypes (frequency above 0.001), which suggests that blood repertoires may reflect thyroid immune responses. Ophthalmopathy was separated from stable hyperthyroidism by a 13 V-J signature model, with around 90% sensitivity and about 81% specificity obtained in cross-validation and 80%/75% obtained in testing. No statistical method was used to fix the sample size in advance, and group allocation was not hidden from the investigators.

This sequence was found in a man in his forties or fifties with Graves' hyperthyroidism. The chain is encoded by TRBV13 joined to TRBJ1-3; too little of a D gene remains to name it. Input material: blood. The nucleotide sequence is TGTGCCAGCACCTCCTTTTCACCCAACGACTCTGGAAACACCATATATTTT. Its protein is CASTSFSPNDSGNTIYF.